The 13 T cell receptor beta chains in this list originate from one sample, sequenced in a study of OX40 agonist ivuxolimab in advanced cancers. TCRdb keeps only in-frame clones here, not all; method: immunoSEQ multiplex PCR. The sample yields 60,000 or so clones, 90% seen once. The input for sequencing was CD4+ or CD8+ T cells sorted from blood, taken in a trial of the OX40 agonist ivuxolimab. The receptors derive from an adult with an advanced solid tumor such as melanoma, head and neck, liver or kidney cancer.

The count of this clone is one. The chain carries TRBV27 and TRBJ2-1; 7 bases match TRBD1. The germline gives CDR1 MNHEY, CDR2 SMNVEV (reference sequence). The CDR3 runs 16 residues. J was trimmed by 4 bases and V by 5 bases; bases with no gene match: 11. Here the CDR3 DNA reads TGTGCCAGCAGTCCTCGACAGGGCAACCGGTACAATGAGCAGTTCTTC. Translating it yields CASSPRQGNRYNEQFF.

The chain recombines TRBV5-4 with TRBJ2-1; the D is unclear. V lost 3 bases and J 9 bases, leaving 13 bases between the germline ends. Looked up from germline, CDR1 is SGHNT and CDR2 is YYREEE (reference sequence). The CDR3 length is 13 residues. The CDR3 here is CASSSRSVAEQFF. The CDR3 DNA sequence: TGTGCCAGCAGCTCCAGGTCGGTTGCTGAGCAGTTCTTC.

This clone was picked up one time. The chain is built from TRBV7-3 and TRBJ2-6; 7 bases match TRBD1. The CDR3 is 18 residues long. CDR1 and CDR2 (germline): SGHTA, FQGTGA. V shed 4 bases and J 0 bases; nucleotides not matched to a gene: 9. This CDR3 reads CASSSKGDSYSGANVLTF. For the CDR3, the DNA is TGTGCCAGCAGCTCAAAGGGGGACAGCTACTCTGGGGCCAACGTCCTGACTTTC.

There are a few counts of this clone. The rearrangement joins TRBV29-1 to TRBJ1-2; D is undetermined. The CDR3 consists of 14 residues. Germline V gene sequence: CDR1 SQVTM, CDR2 ANQGSEA. V was shortened by 1 base and J by 6 bases, with 15 bases between the two germline ends. The CDR3 spells CSVEANLPWDGYTF. The CDR3 DNA sequence: TGCAGCGTTGAAGCCAACCTTCCATGGGATGGCTACACCTTC.

The chain combines TRBV10-2 with TRBJ2-1; 15 nucleotides line up with TRBD2. Germline V gene sequence: CDR1 WSHSY, CDR2 SAAADI. J gave up 2 bases and V 4 bases, and 6 bases lay outside the gene matches. CDR3 length equals 18 residues. The CDR3 here is CASSVTGTSGGTYNEQFF. CDR3 in DNA: TGCGCCAGCAGTGTAACCGGGACTAGCGGGGGGACCTACAATGAGCAGTTCTTC.

The chain links TRBV13 to TRBJ2-3; tentatively, D is TRBD2 (5 bases). CDR1 is PRHDT and CDR2 is FYEKMQ in the germline V gene (reference sequence). Trimming stripped 2 bases from V and 11 bases from J, with 11 bases between. This CDR3 spans 12 amino acids. CDR3 nucleotides: TGTGCCAGCAGCTTAAGGCCGGGGATGCAGTATTTT. It codes for CASSLRPGMQYF.

The CDR3 reads CAWSTTYTTGATNEKLFF. DNA for the CDR3: TGTGCCTGGAGTACCACCTATACGACAGGGGCAACTAATGAAAAACTGTTTTTT. The chain combines TRBV30 with TRBJ1-4; 8 bases are shared with TRBD1. Germline CDR1 GTSNPN, CDR2 SVGIG (reference sequence). CDR3 length equals 18 residues. V was clipped by 2 bases and J by 0 bases; unmatched bases: 11.

The chain is built from TRBV27 and TRBJ1-1, with D unclear. This CDR3 comprises 13 residues. V lost 4 bases to trimming and J lost 4 bases, with 10 bases between them. CDR1 and CDR2 (germline): MNHEY, SMNVEV (reference sequence). The CDR3 sequence: CASSSRRITEAFF. CDR3 sequence (DNA): TGTGCCAGCAGTTCGCGGCGGATCACTGAAGCTTTCTTT.

Concerning this clone itself: Compared with germline, one end of the junction differs, possibly owing to a read error. The rearrangement uses TRBV5-1 and TRBJ2-2; D is ambiguous. Germline V CDR1 and CDR2: SGHRS, YFSETQ. The CDR3 extends over 15 amino acids. As DNA, the CDR3 is TGCGCCAGCAGCTCTAGTTACACGAACATCGGGGAGCTGTTTTTT. The encoded protein is CASSSSYTNIGELFF. Combining the CDR3 with reference TRBV5-1 and TRBJ2-2 gives the whole variable domain KAGVTQTPRYLIKTRGQQVTLSCSPISGHRSVSWYQQTPGQGLQFLFEYFSETQRNKGNFPGRFSGRQFSNSRSEMNVSTLELGDSALYLCASSSSYTNIGELFFGEGSRLTVL.

The V call is TRBV2, the J call TRBJ2-7; D is perhaps TRBD1 (6 bases). Trimming removed 6 bases at V and 2 bases at J, with 11 bases between. The CDR3 runs to 13 residues. Germline CDR1 and CDR2: SNHLY and FYNNEI. The chain's CDR3 is CASRGDTPYEQYF. DNA of the CDR3: TGTGCCAGCAGGGGGGACACTCCCTACGAGCAGTACTTC.

Turning to this clone: Distinct nucleotide sequences in the sample also encode this CDR3. This sequence joins TRBV9 and TRBJ2-3, with D unclear. Germline CDR1 and CDR2: SGDLS and YYNGEE. V shed 1 base and J shed 0 bases, with 12 bases lying between them. This CDR3 is 16 amino acids long. CDR3 DNA sequence: TGTGCCAGCAGCGTACTCGTGGGTATAAGCACAGATACGCAGTATTTT. This codes for CASSVLVGISTDTQYF.

The chain joins TRBV6-5 to TRBJ1-1; D not resolved. V was shortened by 6 bases and J by 5 bases, with 10 bases between the two germline ends. CDR1 is MNHEY, CDR2 SVGAGI, per germline. The CDR3 consists of 12 residues. The chain's CDR3 is CASSLRGTEAFF. The CDR3 DNA follows: TGTGCCAGCAGCCTTCGAGGAACTGAAGCTTTCTTT.

The CDR3 reads CASSSTGYRDSPLHF. CDR3 nucleotides: TGTGCCAGCAGCTCGACAGGGTACCGAGATTCACCCCTCCACTTT. V usage is TRBV7-9 and J usage is TRBJ1-6, with TRBD1 matching over 7 bases. In germline, CDR1 is SEHNR, CDR2 FQNEAQ (reference sequence). With V trimmed by 4 bases and J by 8 bases, 8 bases remained unmatched. CDR3 length: 15 amino acids.